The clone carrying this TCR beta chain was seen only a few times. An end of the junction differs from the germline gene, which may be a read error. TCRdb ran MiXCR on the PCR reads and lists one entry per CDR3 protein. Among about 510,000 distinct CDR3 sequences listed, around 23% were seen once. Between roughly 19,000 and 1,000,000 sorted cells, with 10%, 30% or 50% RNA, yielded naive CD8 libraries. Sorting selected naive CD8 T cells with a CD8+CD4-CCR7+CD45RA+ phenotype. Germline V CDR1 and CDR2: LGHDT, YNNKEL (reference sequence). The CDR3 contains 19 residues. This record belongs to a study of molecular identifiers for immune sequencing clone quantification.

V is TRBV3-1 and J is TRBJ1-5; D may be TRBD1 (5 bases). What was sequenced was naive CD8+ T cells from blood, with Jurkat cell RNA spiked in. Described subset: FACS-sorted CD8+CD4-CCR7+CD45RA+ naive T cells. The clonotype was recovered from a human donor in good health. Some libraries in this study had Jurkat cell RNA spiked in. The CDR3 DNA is TGTGCCAGCAACCAAGGACATGCCGGGACCCTACCAGGCAATCAGCCCCAGCATTTT. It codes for CASNQGHAGTLPGNQPQHF.